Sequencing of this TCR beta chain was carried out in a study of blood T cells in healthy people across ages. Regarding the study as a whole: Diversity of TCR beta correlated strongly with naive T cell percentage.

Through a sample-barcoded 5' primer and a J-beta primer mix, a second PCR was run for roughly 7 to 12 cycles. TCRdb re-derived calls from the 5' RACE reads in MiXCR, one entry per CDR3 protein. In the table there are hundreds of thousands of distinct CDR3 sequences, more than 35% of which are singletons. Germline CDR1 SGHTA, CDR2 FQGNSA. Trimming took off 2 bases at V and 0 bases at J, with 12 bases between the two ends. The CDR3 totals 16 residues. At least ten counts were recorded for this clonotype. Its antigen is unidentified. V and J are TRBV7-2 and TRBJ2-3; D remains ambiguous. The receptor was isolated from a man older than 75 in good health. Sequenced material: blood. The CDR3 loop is CASSLMADPSTDTQYF. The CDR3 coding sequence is TGTGCCAGCAGCTTAATGGCGGACCCTAGCACAGATACGCAGTATTTT.